The 18 T cell receptor beta chains reported below all come from one sample, sequenced in a study of CD8 T cells in ankylosing spondylitis. Via MiXCR, TCRdb re-called the 5' RACE reads, giving one row per CDR3 protein. The table includes fewer than 180,000 distinct CDR3 sequences, 40% to 50% detected once. The material sequenced was synovial fluid, either unsorted or a sorted T cell fraction (not recorded which). The origin of the receptors is a male donor with ankylosing spondylitis.

This clonotype was seen more than once but under ten times. This chain uses TRBV29-1 with TRBJ2-7; D is unresolved. The V and J ends lost 5 bases and 0 bases respectively, with 8 bases between them. The V gene's germline CDR1 is SQVTM and CDR2 ANQGSEA. The CDR3 runs to 12 residues. The CDR3 region is CSVLGVSYEQYF. The DNA of the CDR3 is TGCAGCGTTCTGGGTGTCTCCTACGAGCAGTACTTC.

The gene calls are TRBV7-9 and TRBJ1-6; D unresolved. V gave up 8 bases and J gave up 17 bases, with 19 bases separating them. The CDR3 runs 12 residues. Looked up from germline, CDR1 is SEHNR and CDR2 is FQNEAQ (reference sequence). The DNA of the CDR3 is TGTGCCAGCGCCCTCGGCCCCCAGGAGGTCCACTTT. It yields the protein CASALGPQEVHF.

This chain connects TRBV7-4 to TRBJ1-1, with D perhaps matching TRBD1 (6 bases). Germline V lookup: CDR1 SGHVT, CDR2 SQSDAQ. The CDR3 has 15 residues. V shed 3 bases and J shed 1 base, with 12 bases lying between them. In DNA, the CDR3 is TGTGCCAGCAGCTTCTCTCAACAGGGGAACACTGAAGCTTTCTTT. Translated: CASSFSQQGNTEAFF.

The chain employs TRBV5-1 and TRBJ2-1, with D tentatively TRBD1 (6 bases). The length of the CDR3 is 16 residues. V was cut by 4 bases and J by 9 bases, with 23 bases left in between. The V gene's germline CDR1 is SGHRS and CDR2 YFSETQ. CDR3 residues: CASSRSRYRATSEQFF. The CDR3 coding sequence is TGCGCCAGCAGCCGCTCCCGTTACAGGGCCACGAGTGAGCAGTTCTTC.

Only a few counts were recorded for this clonotype. The J gene is TRBJ2-1, the V gene TRBV28; 7 bases are shared with TRBD2. The CDR3 has 17 residues. Trimming at V came to 0 bases and at J to 8 bases, leaving 13 bases not matched to a gene. Germline loops: CDR1 MDHEN, CDR2 SYDVKM. The CDR3 sequence: CASSLCWSCGRFYEQFF. Here the CDR3 DNA reads TGTGCCAGCAGTTTATGCTGGTCTTGCGGGAGATTCTATGAGCAGTTCTTC.

This chain connects TRBV7-9 to TRBJ1-5, with D hard to call. V was shortened by 4 bases and J by 4 bases, with 11 bases between the two germline ends. Per germline, CDR1 SEHNR and CDR2 FQNEAQ (reference sequence). This CDR3 spans 14 amino acids. Here the CDR3 DNA reads TGTGCCAGCAGCTCCCACAGATCAAATCAGCCCCAGCATTTT. Translating gives CASSSHRSNQPQHF. Variable domain in full (rest from reference TRBV7-9 and TRBJ1-5): DTGVSQNPRHKITKRGQNVTFRCDPISEHNRLYWYRQTLGQGPEFLTYFQNEAQLEKSRLLSDRFSAERPKGSFSTLEIQRTEQGDSAMYLCASSSHRSNQPQHFGDGTRLSIL.

By frequency in the sample, this clonotype is medium-sized. The V call is TRBV29-1, the J call TRBJ2-2; D is perhaps TRBD1 (5 bases). V lost 3 bases to trimming and J lost 2 bases, with 7 bases between them. This CDR3 spans 13 amino acids. The germline CDR1 and CDR2 sequences are SQVTM and ANQGSEA. As DNA, the CDR3 is TGCAGCGTTGAGACAGAAAACACCGGGGAGCTGTTTTTT. Its protein product is CSVETENTGELFF.

This clonotype was detected once. The chain has TRBV9 and TRBJ1-5, with TRBD1 as a possible D gene (6 bases). Germline CDR1 reads SGDLS; CDR2 reads YYNGEE. The V and J ends lost 4 bases and 2 bases respectively, with 13 bases between them. The CDR3 is 15 amino acids. The CDR3 protein is CASSTTGFGNQPQHF. Written as DNA, the CDR3 is TGTGCCAGCAGCACAACAGGGTTTGGCAATCAGCCCCAGCATTTT.

This clonotype was counted once. This chain uses TRBV7-9 with TRBJ2-4; 7 bases are a match to TRBD1. J gave up 6 bases and V 5 bases, and 13 bases lay outside the gene matches. This CDR3 has 16 amino acids. Looked up from germline, CDR1 is SEHNR and CDR2 is FQNEAQ (reference sequence). The CDR3 loop reads CASSHPRTGGINIQYF. CDR3 bases: TGTGCCAGCAGCCACCCCCGGACAGGTGGCATAAACATTCAGTACTTC.

This clonotype was observed a few times. V gene TRBV5-1 combines with J gene TRBJ2-1; D possibly corresponds to TRBD1 (7 bases). V dropped 3 bases and J dropped 5 bases, with 15 bases sitting between them. The V gene's germline CDR1 is SGHRS and CDR2 YFSETQ. The CDR3 is made up of 15 amino acids. CDR3 coding DNA: TGCGCCAGCAGCTGCCCGGAGGGGGCCAACAATGAGCAGTTCTTC. Residues: CASSCPEGANNEQFF.

This chain uses TRBV12-3 or TRBV12-4 with TRBJ2-3; TRBD2 aligns across 11 bases. The CDR3 spans 16 residues. The J segment lost 1 base and the V segment lost 5 bases, leaving 5 bases of the junction unmatched. CDR3 amino acids: CASSPSTSGGTDTQYF. The CDR3 DNA follows: TGTGCCAGCAGTCCTTCGACTAGCGGGGGCACAGATACGCAGTATTTT.

There are a few counts of this clonotype. The chain joins TRBV5-4 to TRBJ1-1, with 9 positions matching TRBD1. The CDR3 loop spans 16 amino acids. V dropped 3 bases and J dropped 0; count of bases not matched to a gene: 6. Germline CDR1 and CDR2: SGHNT and YYREEE (reference sequence). Here the CDR3 DNA reads TGTGCCAGCAGCTGGGGGGGACAGGGCATGAACACTGAAGCTTTCTTT. Amino acids: CASSWGGQGMNTEAFF.

This clonotype was counted only a few times. The rearrangement uses TRBV5-1 and TRBJ2-1; tentatively, D is TRBD2 (6 bases). Looked up from germline, CDR1 is SGHRS and CDR2 is YFSETQ. Trimming took off 1 base at V and 0 bases at J, with 14 bases between the two ends. The CDR3 covers 17 residues. The chain's CDR3 is CASSLSQGGISYNEQFF. In DNA form, the CDR3 reads TGCGCCAGCAGCTTGTCTCAGGGCGGGATCTCCTACAATGAGCAGTTCTTC.

The chain uses TRBV20-1 and TRBJ2-7; 8 positions agree with TRBD1. This CDR3 comprises 15 residues. CDR1 is DFQATT and CDR2 is SNEGSKA in the germline V gene (reference sequence). Trimming at V came to 3 bases and at J to 2 bases, leaving 9 bases not matched to a gene. The CDR3 protein is CSARDRDRSTYEQYF. DNA of the CDR3: TGCAGTGCTAGGGACCGGGACAGGAGCACCTACGAGCAGTACTTC.

The chain recombines TRBV28 with TRBJ2-3; 8 bases line up with TRBD2. J lost 0 bases, V lost 6 bases, and 5 bases had no gene match. Germline assignment: CDR1 MDHEN and CDR2 SYDVKM. This CDR3 is built from 15 residues. The CDR3: CASSQLAGSTDTQYF. CDR3 in DNA: TGTGCCAGCAGCCAGTTAGCGGGAAGCACAGATACGCAGTATTTT.

In DNA, the CDR3 is TGTGCCAGCAGAAACACCGACAGGCGTAGTTACGAGCAGTACTTC. It yields the protein CASRNTDRRSYEQYF. The V gene is TRBV28, the J gene TRBJ2-7, with D tentatively TRBD1 (6 bases). V lost 6 bases and J lost 4, with 19 bases in between. Germline V gene lookup returns CDR1 MDHEN and CDR2 SYDVKM. The CDR3 extends over 15 amino acids.

J is TRBJ2-3 and V is TRBV7-9, with D unclear. Trimming stripped 1 base from V and 6 bases from J, with 5 bases between. CDR1 and CDR2 from the germline V gene are SEHNR and FQNEAQ (reference sequence). The CDR3 extends over 12 amino acids. DNA of the CDR3: TGTGCCAGCAGCTTAGAATCTGATACGCAGTATTTT. It specifies CASSLESDTQYF.

This chain uses TRBV12-3 or TRBV12-4 with TRBJ2-5, with 9 positions matching TRBD2. J gave up 5 bases and V 3 bases, and 7 bases lay outside the gene matches. The CDR3 runs to 15 residues. CDR3 DNA: TGTGCCAGCAGTTTCGCTAGCGGGGCCCCGGAGACCCAGTACTTC. Residues: CASSFASGAPETQYF.